The 13 T cell receptor beta chains presented below share a single source sample, sequenced in a study of graft-versus-host responses after intestinal transplantation. Using immunoSEQ multiplex PCR, the repertoire was profiled, and TCRdb retains in-frame clones only, with some absent. The sample lists about 25,000 clones, around 94% occurring once. The input for sequencing was PBMCs, taken 156 days after intestinal transplant. Source of these receptors: a human patient who received an intestinal transplant, so some T cells may come from the graft donor.

In DNA form, the CDR3 reads TGTGCCAGCAGCTTGGTTAGCGGGGGGGCGAAAAACATTCAGTACTTC. Protein sequence: CASSLVSGGAKNIQYF. V and J are TRBV5-4 and TRBJ2-4, with 11 bases matching TRBD2. Germline lookup yields CDR1 SGHNT and CDR2 YYREEE (reference sequence). The CDR3 consists of 16 residues. The J segment lost 4 bases and the V segment lost 0 bases, leaving 3 bases of the junction unmatched.

This chain links TRBV5-1 with TRBJ2-2; D may correspond to TRBD1 or TRBD2 (5 bases each). The CDR3 length is 16 residues. V dropped 9 bases and J dropped 0 bases, with 18 bases sitting between them. Per germline, CDR1 SGHRS and CDR2 YFSETQ. This CDR3 is CATADLGTTNTGELFF. The CDR3 nucleotides are TGCGCCACGGCTGACCTCGGGACCACGAACACCGGGGAGCTGTTTTTT.

DNA of the CDR3: TGTGCCAGCAGCTTGCCGGGACAGGGGGGCACTGAAGCTTTCTTT. Encoded protein: CASSLPGQGGTEAFF. The V call is TRBV5-6, the J call TRBJ1-1; 11 bases map to TRBD1. V dropped 1 base and J dropped 4; count of bases not matched to a gene: 3. The CDR3 is made up of 15 amino acids. Germline assignment: CDR1 SGHDT and CDR2 YYEEEE. Using reference TRBV5-6 and TRBJ1-1 for the parts outside the CDR3, the full variable domain is DAGVTQSPTHLIKTRGQQVTLRCSPKSGHDTVSWYQQALGQGPQFIFQYYEEEERQRGNFPDRFSGHQFPNYSSELNVNALLLGDSALYLCASSLPGQGGTEAFFGQGTRLTVV.

The J gene is TRBJ1-1, the V gene TRBV27; D possibly corresponds to TRBD1 (5 bases). V lost 5 bases and J lost 1, with 14 bases in between. Germline CDR1 reads MNHEY; CDR2 reads SMNVEV (reference sequence). CDR3 size: 15 residues. CDR3 in amino acids: CASSPYWTPNTEAFF. Here the CDR3 DNA reads TGTGCCAGCAGTCCCTACTGGACACCGAACACTGAAGCTTTCTTT.

The chain couples TRBV10-1 to TRBJ2-3; 8 bases match TRBD2. With V trimmed by 6 bases and J by 1 base, 18 bases remained unmatched. The CDR3 has 19 amino acids. Germline V gives CDR1 WNHNN, CDR2 SYGVQD (reference sequence). The CDR3 coding sequence is TGCGCCAGCAGCCCTGGGGTAGCGGGAAGGTTTGGTGGCACAGATACGCAGTATTTT. Protein product: CASSPGVAGRFGGTDTQYF.

The rearrangement links TRBV5-6 to TRBJ1-1; no clear D. The CDR3 runs 11 residues. V was trimmed by 2 bases and J by 8 bases, leaving 7 bases between them. In germline, CDR1 is SGHDT, CDR2 YYEEEE. The CDR3 DNA follows: TGTGCCAGCAGCTTCGACTTGGAAGCTTTCTTT. Translated: CASSFDLEAFF.

CDR3 residues: CASSPTLSGIGGEQYF. In DNA, the CDR3 is TGTGCCAGCAGCCCTACCCTAAGCGGGATAGGGGGGGAGCAGTACTTC. J is TRBJ2-7 and V is TRBV5-4; D perhaps matches TRBD2 (7 bases). CDR1 and CDR2 (germline): SGHNT, YYREEE (reference sequence). V shed 4 bases and J shed 7 bases, with 24 bases lying between them. This CDR3 region has 16 residues.

This chain's CDR3 is CASSQLSSYNSPLHF. The DNA for the CDR3 is TGCGCCAGCAGCCAATTGAGCTCCTATAATTCACCCCTCCACTTT. The V call is TRBV4-3, the J call TRBJ1-6, with D hard to call. CDR1 LGHNA and CDR2 YSLEER come from the germline V gene. The CDR3 has 15 amino acids. V was shortened by 2 bases and J by 0 bases, with 5 bases between the two germline ends.

V and J are TRBV5-4 and TRBJ2-5; TRBD1 matches 7 bases. V shed 6 bases and J 1 base; nucleotides not matched to a gene: 6. Germline V CDR1 and CDR2: SGHNT, YYREEE (reference sequence). The CDR3 runs 14 residues. CDR3: CASNLGGGQETQYF. Written as DNA, the CDR3 is TGTGCCAGCAACTTAGGGGGCGGCCAAGAGACCCAGTACTTC.

The DNA of the CDR3 is TGTGCCAGCAGCTTACTCGCGGGAGGCTCCTACAATGAGCAGTTCTTC. Its translation is CASSLLAGGSYNEQFF. The chain has TRBV7-6 and TRBJ2-1, with 8 bases that match TRBD2. V lost 2 bases, J lost 0 bases, and 3 bases stayed unmatched. Germline values: CDR1 SGHVS, CDR2 FNYEAQ. The CDR3 has 16 amino acids. The whole variable domain, remainder taken from reference TRBV7-6 and TRBJ2-1, is GAGVSQSPRYKVTKRGQDVALRCDPISGHVSLYWYRQALGQGPEFLTYFNYEAQQDKSGLPNDRFSAERPEGSISTLTIQRTEQRDSAMYRCASSLLAGGSYNEQFFGPGTRLTVL.

The gene calls are TRBV19 and TRBJ1-5; 7 positions match TRBD1. V shed 10 bases and J 3 bases; nucleotides not matched to a gene: 9. Germline V CDR1 and CDR2: LNHDA, SQIVND (reference sequence). CDR3 size: 14 residues. The CDR3 loop reads CATSPGTDNQPQHF. In nucleotides, the CDR3 is TGTGCCACGTCGCCCGGGACAGACAATCAGCCCCAGCATTTT. The entire variable domain, with the rest obtained from reference TRBV19 and TRBJ1-5, is as follows: DGGITQSPKYLFRKEGQNVTLSCEQNLNHDAMYWYRQDPGQGLRLIYYSQIVNDFQKGDIAEGYSVSREKKESFPLTVTSAQKNPTAFYLCATSPGTDNQPQHFGDGTRLSIL.

The chain couples TRBV5-1 to TRBJ1-2; D is perhaps TRBD1 (6 bases). Germline loops: CDR1 SGHRS, CDR2 YFSETQ. The length of the CDR3 is 17 residues. Trimming left V 5 bases short and J 4 bases short, with 24 bases between. CDR3 DNA: TGCGCCAGCAGACCCGGCGGGAAACAGGGTTTACCCTATGGCTACACCTTC. Translating it yields CASRPGGKQGLPYGYTF.

Only one count was recorded for this clone. The chain couples TRBV29-1 to TRBJ1-2; D gene uncertain. Germline-derived CDR1 and CDR2 are SQVTM and ANQGSEA. This CDR3 contains 10 residues. The germline V and J ends were trimmed by 6 bases and 7 bases, with 9 bases remaining between them. CDR3 protein: CSVESGGYTF. CDR3 sequence (DNA): TGCAGCGTGGAGTCGGGTGGCTACACCTTC. The full variable domain, its missing parts supplied by reference TRBV29-1 and TRBJ1-2, is SAVISQKPSRDICQRGTSLTIQCQVDSQVTMMFWYRQQPGQSLTLIATANQGSEATYESGFVIDKFPISRPNLTFSTLTVSNMSPEDSSIYLCSVESGGYTFGSGTRLTVV.